Following are 9 T cell receptor beta chains from one sample sequenced in a study of OX40 agonist ivuxolimab in advanced cancers. Clones were read by immunoSEQ multiplex PCR, and TCRdb kept only the in-frame ones, dropping some. The repertoire holds 84,000 or so clones, about 93% seen once, with around 0.44% in the top ten. Sequences were derived from CD4+ or CD8+ T cells sorted from blood, sampled in a trial of the OX40 agonist ivuxolimab. The receptors were sampled from an adult with an advanced solid tumor such as melanoma, head and neck, liver or kidney cancer.

This clone appeared once. The chain couples TRBV19 to TRBJ2-1; D is possibly TRBD2 (5 bases). Deletions cut 6 bases from V and 6 bases from J, with 15 bases between. Germline lookup yields CDR1 LNHDA and CDR2 SQIVND (reference sequence). The CDR3 sequence is 14 residues long. The CDR3 here is CASSAPAGGNEQFF. CDR3 sequence (DNA): TGTGCCAGTAGCGCCCCGGCGGGTGGCAATGAGCAGTTCTTC.

This CDR3 is CASSFMPLAGGSDTQYF. The CDR3 region has the DNA TGCGCCAGCAGCTTTATGCCGCTAGCGGGAGGATCAGATACGCAGTATTTT. The V call is TRBV5-1, the J call TRBJ2-3, with 11 bases aligning to TRBD2. Germline CDR1 is SGHRS and CDR2 is YFSETQ. With 2 bases clipped from V and 4 bases from J, the junction kept 9 bases outside the gene matches. The CDR3 is 17 amino acids.

The chain joins TRBV25-1 to TRBJ2-1, with a tentative D call TRBD2 (5 bases). V lost 5 bases and J 0 bases, leaving 11 bases between the germline ends. The germline V gene encodes CDR1 MGHDK and CDR2 SYGVNS. The CDR3 extends over 15 amino acids. The CDR3 reads CASSHPGSSYNEQFF. For the CDR3, the DNA is TGTGCCAGCAGTCACCCGGGAAGCTCCTACAATGAGCAGTTCTTC.

The chain joins TRBV4-1 to TRBJ2-5, with D unclear. Per the germline V gene, CDR1 is MGHRA and CDR2 is YSYEKL. This CDR3 is built from 15 residues. With 4 bases removed from V and 2 bases from J, the gap between germline ends came to 14 bases. As DNA, the CDR3 is TGCGCCAGCAGCCCCCCCTGGGCGGAGCAAGAGACCCAGTACTTC. This encodes CASSPPWAEQETQYF.

The J gene is TRBJ1-2, the V gene TRBV5-1, with D perhaps TRBD1 (5 bases). V lost 4 bases to trimming and J lost 8 bases, with 12 bases between them. The CDR3 has 12 residues. From germline, CDR1 is SGHRS and CDR2 YFSETQ. The CDR3 DNA follows: TGCGCCAGCAGCGAGCAGGGCGGGGGCTACACCTTC. It yields the protein CASSEQGGGYTF. Full variable domain (remainder filled in from reference TRBV5-1 and TRBJ1-2): KAGVTQTPRYLIKTRGQQVTLSCSPISGHRSVSWYQQTPGQGLQFLFEYFSETQRNKGNFPGRFSGRQFSNSRSEMNVSTLELGDSALYLCASSEQGGGYTFGSGTRLTVV.

This sequence joins TRBV27 and TRBJ2-3, with D perhaps TRBD1 or TRBD2 (6 bases each). Deletions cut 4 bases from V and 8 bases from J, with 16 bases between. Germline V CDR1 and CDR2: MNHEY, SMNVEV (reference sequence). CDR3 length: 14 residues. CDR3: CASSSRESGATQYF. CDR3 coding DNA: TGTGCCAGCAGTTCAAGGGAGTCGGGGGCTACGCAGTATTTT.

This rearrangement joins TRBV11-3 to TRBJ1-2; D call uncertain. The CDR3 sequence is 14 residues long. CDR1 and CDR2 (germline): SGHNT, YENEEA. The V end was cut by 3 bases, the J end by 8 bases, with 16 bases between. This chain's CDR3 is CASSLVGLPRGYTF. DNA for the CDR3: TGTGCCAGCAGCTTGGTAGGGCTCCCGCGAGGCTACACCTTC.

This clone was picked up a small number of times. The gene calls are TRBV2 and TRBJ1-1, with D possibly matching TRBD1 (6 bases). The V gene lost 6 bases and the J gene lost 3 bases, with 14 bases spanning the gap. Germline values: CDR1 SNHLY, CDR2 FYNNEI. This CDR3 has 14 residues. The CDR3 sequence is CASRADSRDTEAFF. CDR3 DNA sequence: TGTGCCAGCAGGGCGGACAGTCGGGACACTGAAGCTTTCTTT.

The chain employs TRBV19 and TRBJ2-7, with 10 bases lining up with TRBD1. The germline gives CDR1 LNHDA, CDR2 SQIVND (reference sequence). With 4 bases clipped from V and 4 bases from J, the junction kept 10 bases outside the gene matches. The CDR3 is made up of 16 amino acids. The chain's CDR3 is CASSTPLTGGGYEQYF. As DNA, the CDR3 is TGTGCCAGTAGTACACCCCTGACAGGGGGCGGGTACGAGCAGTACTTC.